A single sample gave rise to the 31 T cell receptor beta chains below, sequenced in a study of T cells in Graves' hyperthyroidism and ophthalmopathy. TCR beta CDR3 regions were amplified from RNA transcripts. The HTBI primer set served for first-round RT-PCR of the TCR CDR3. Using its own MiXCR run on the multiplex PCR reads, TCRdb lists one record per CDR3 protein. Found here are more than 300,000 distinct CDR3 sequences, more than 11% of them singletons; the top ten hold approximately 11%. Material: blood. The receptors stem from a woman in her sixties or seventies with Graves' hyperthyroidism.

This clonotype came up a few times. The rearrangement joins TRBV20-1 to TRBJ1-2; D is possibly TRBD1 (6 bases). Germline V gene data show CDR1 as DFQATT and CDR2 as SNEGSKA (reference sequence). The CDR3 runs to 15 residues. V lost 1 base and J 4 bases, leaving 16 bases between the germline ends. In nucleotides, the CDR3 is TGCAGTGCTAGAGCCCTAGGGGGGCCCAGCTATGGCTACACCTTC. As protein: CSARALGGPSYGYTF.

This clonotype has at least ten counts. J is TRBJ1-5 and V is TRBV20-1; D remains ambiguous. From germline, CDR1 is DFQATT and CDR2 SNEGSKA (reference sequence). This CDR3 is built from 15 residues. The ends were cut back, 1 base at V and 4 bases at J, with 14 bases in the middle. The CDR3 coding sequence is TGCAGTGCTAGAGTAGGCGGACGGGTTAATCAGCCCCAGCATTTT. Its protein product is CSARVGGRVNQPQHF.

This clonotype has only a few counts. V and J are TRBV27 and TRBJ2-3, with D maybe TRBD1 (6 bases). The V end lost 8 bases, the J end lost 4 bases, and 7 bases lay between the germline ends. There are 11 residues in the CDR3. Germline-derived CDR1 and CDR2 are MNHEY and SMNVEV (reference sequence). CDR3 sequence (DNA): TGTGCCAGCGGGGGCGCAGATACGCAGTATTTT. Translated, it gives CASGGADTQYF.

This clonotype was recorded many times. CDR3 coding DNA: TGCAGTGCTAGAGCCGCCGATCTTGGGGGCTACACCTTC. Its translation: CSARAADLGGYTF. The rearrangement links TRBV20-1 to TRBJ1-2; D remains ambiguous. Looked up from germline, CDR1 is DFQATT and CDR2 is SNEGSKA (reference sequence). With 1 base removed from V and 8 bases from J, the gap between germline ends came to 14 bases. The CDR3 extends over 13 amino acids.

This sequence joins TRBV5-1 and TRBJ2-7; perhaps TRBD2 as D (5 bases). This CDR3 is built from 15 residues. The V end lost 6 bases, the J end lost 4 bases, and 20 bases lay between the germline ends. Looked up from germline, CDR1 is SGHRS and CDR2 is YFSETQ. The CDR3 loop reads CASTPVSEGRYEQYF. CDR3 coding DNA: TGCGCCAGCACCCCGGTATCTGAGGGCCGGTACGAGCAGTACTTC.

The V call is TRBV3-1, the J call TRBJ1-1; D may be TRBD1 (5 bases). V dropped 2 bases and J dropped 7 bases, with 11 bases sitting between them. This CDR3 region has 13 residues. Germline CDR1 LGHDT, CDR2 YNNKEL (reference sequence). This CDR3 is CASSQYRDGEAFF. CDR3 DNA sequence: TGTGCCAGCAGCCAATACCGGGACGGTGAAGCTTTCTTT.

This clonotype has only a few counts. V usage is TRBV19 and J usage is TRBJ1-6, with 8 bases that match TRBD1. The J segment lost 5 bases and the V segment lost 5 bases, leaving 11 bases of the junction unmatched. The CDR3 is made up of 17 amino acids. Germline V gene data show CDR1 as LNHDA and CDR2 as SQIVND (reference sequence). This chain's CDR3 is CASSATVGTGNNSPLHF. The CDR3 DNA reads as TGTGCCAGTAGTGCGACCGTTGGGACAGGCAATAATTCACCCCTCCACTTT.

This clonotype showed up many times. CDR3 bases: TGTGCCAGCAGCTACACCGGGACAGGGATGTATGGCTACACCTTC. Translating gives CASSYTGTGMYGYTF. The chain couples TRBV11-2 to TRBJ1-2, with 9 nucleotides matching TRBD1. With 4 bases clipped from V and 5 bases from J, the junction kept 8 bases outside the gene matches. The CDR3 runs to 15 residues. In germline, CDR1 is SGHAT, CDR2 FQNNGV. The whole variable domain, filled in from reference TRBV11-2 and TRBJ1-2, reads EAGVAQSPRYKIIEKRQSVAFWCNPISGHATLYWYQQILGQGPKLLIQFQNNGVVDDSQLPKDRFSAERLKGVDSTLKIQPAKLEDSAVYLCASSYTGTGMYGYTFGSGTRLTVV.

This clonotype occurred many times. V gene TRBV5-6 combines with J gene TRBJ1-6; D ambiguous. Trimming stripped 4 bases from V and 4 bases from J, with 15 bases between. The CDR3 length is 16 residues. Per germline, CDR1 SGHDT and CDR2 YYEEEE. The CDR3 nucleotides read TGTGCCAGCAGCCCGGACTCAGGAGGGTATAATTCACCCCTCCACTTT. This gives the protein CASSPDSGGYNSPLHF.

This clonotype was observed many times. V gene TRBV7-2 combines with J gene TRBJ2-1; 7 nucleotides align to TRBD2. V was pared by 0 bases and J by 7 bases, with 6 bases of the junction left unmatched. CDR1 is SGHTA and CDR2 is FQGNSA in the germline V gene. The CDR3 sequence is 15 residues long. In DNA form, the CDR3 reads TGTGCCAGCAGCTTAGCCGTAGCGGGCCTGAATGAGCAGTTCTTC. Translated: CASSLAVAGLNEQFF. Based on the CDR3 plus reference TRBV7-2 and TRBJ2-1, the full variable domain is GAGVSQSPSNKVTEKGKDVELRCDPISGHTALYWYRQSLGQGLEFLIYFQGNSAPDKSGLPSDRFSAERTGGSVSTLTIQRTQQEDSAVYLCASSLAVAGLNEQFFGPGTRLTVL.

This clonotype showed up many times. The rearrangement links TRBV28 to TRBJ2-5, with TRBD2 identical over 7 bases. Germline V gene data show CDR1 as MDHEN and CDR2 as SYDVKM. The CDR3 extends over 15 amino acids. The J segment lost 2 bases and the V segment lost 6 bases, leaving 9 bases of the junction unmatched. CDR3 amino acids: CASSPRGLEQETQYF. CDR3 nucleotide sequence: TGTGCCAGCAGCCCGAGAGGACTAGAACAAGAGACCCAGTACTTC. Full variable domain (outside the CDR3, taken from reference TRBV28 and TRBJ2-5): DVKVTQSSRYLVKRTGEKVFLECVQDMDHENMFWYRQDPGLGLRLIYFSYDVKMKEKGDIPEGYSVSREKKERFSLILESASTNQTSMYLCASSPRGLEQETQYFGPGTRLLVL.

This clonotype has a handful of counts. This chain joins TRBV5-1 and TRBJ1-1, with D uncertain. The CDR3 is made up of 14 amino acids. V was trimmed by 1 base and J by 4 bases, leaving 11 bases between them. CDR1 is SGHRS and CDR2 is YFSETQ in the germline V gene. The CDR3 reads CASSLNLVSTEAFF. The DNA for the CDR3 is TGCGCCAGCAGCTTGAATCTGGTAAGCACTGAAGCTTTCTTT.

This clonotype was counted between two and nine times. J is TRBJ2-5 and V is TRBV28; TRBD1 might be the D (5 bases). With 4 bases removed from V and 3 bases from J, the gap between germline ends came to 12 bases. Germline V CDR1 and CDR2: MDHEN, SYDVKM. The CDR3 totals 14 residues. CDR3 sequence: CASSSHDRKETQYF. CDR3 nucleotide sequence: TGTGCCAGCAGTTCCCACGACAGAAAAGAGACCCAGTACTTC.

This clonotype was detected a few times. The rearrangement uses TRBV29-1 and TRBJ1-2; TRBD1 might be the D (6 bases). The ends were cut back, 7 bases at V and 4 bases at J, with 16 bases in the middle. CDR1 and CDR2 from the germline V gene are SQVTM and ANQGSEA. The CDR3 length is 13 residues. This CDR3 is CSARMGGGYGYTF. The CDR3 DNA reads TGCAGCGCCCGGATGGGGGGCGGCTATGGCTACACCTTC. The full variable domain, rest sourced from reference TRBV29-1 and TRBJ1-2, is SAVISQKPSRDICQRGTSLTIQCQVDSQVTMMFWYRQQPGQSLTLIATANQGSEATYESGFVIDKFPISRPNLTFSTLTVSNMSPEDSSIYLCSARMGGGYGYTFGSGTRLTVV.

The sample holds many counts of this clonotype. The chain couples TRBV2 to TRBJ2-7, with 13 bases that match TRBD2. The germline V gene has CDR1 SNHLY and CDR2 FYNNEI. With 5 bases clipped from V and 7 bases from J, the junction kept 11 bases outside the gene matches. The CDR3 loop spans 16 amino acids. CDR3 nucleotide sequence: TGTGCCAGCAGTCCCCTGACTAGCGGGAGGCGGAGGGAGCAGTACTTC. It specifies CASSPLTSGRRREQYF.

This clonotype occurred many times. The junction and the germline gene differ at one end; a read error may be behind it. The CDR3 reads CASSLGQGYNEQFF. The CDR3 coding sequence is TGTGCCAGCAGCTTGGGACAGGGGTACAATGAGCAGTTCTTC. The rearrangement links TRBV5-1 to TRBJ2-1; the match to TRBD1 covers 10 bases. The CDR3 has 14 residues. Germline V gene data show CDR1 as SGHRS and CDR2 as YFSETQ.

This clonotype has at least ten counts. This rearrangement joins TRBV3-1 to TRBJ2-1; D remains unclear. CDR1 LGHDT and CDR2 YNNKEL come from the germline V gene (reference sequence). CDR3 length equals 15 residues. The germline V and J ends were trimmed by 3 bases and 3 bases, with 12 bases remaining between them. The CDR3 DNA is TGTGCCAGCAGCCAGTCCCGGACGGTCTACAATGAGCAGTTCTTC. It specifies CASSQSRTVYNEQFF.

This clonotype was recorded many times. The CDR3 is CASSLNGGANVLTF. The CDR3 DNA follows: TGTGCCAGCAGCTTAAACGGGGGGGCCAACGTCCTGACTTTC. This chain uses TRBV3-1 with TRBJ2-6; D remains unclear. The CDR3 runs 14 residues. CDR1 is LGHDT, CDR2 YNNKEL, per germline (reference sequence). V shed 5 bases and J shed 4 bases, with 9 bases lying between them.

This clonotype was observed a handful of times. The gene calls are TRBV6-1 and TRBJ2-7, with 7 positions matching TRBD1. The CDR3 is 14 residues long. Germline lookup yields CDR1 MNHNS and CDR2 SASEGT. The V segment lost 5 bases and the J segment 7 bases; nucleotides outside the gene matches: 11. CDR3 coding DNA: TGTGCCAGCAGTAACCCGGGACAGAGGGGGGAGCAGTACTTC. This gives the protein CASSNPGQRGEQYF.

This clonotype came up many times. CDR3 nucleotide sequence: TGCAGTGCTCCACAGACAGGGGGCACAGATACGCAGTATTTT. This gives the protein CSAPQTGGTDTQYF. This sequence joins TRBV20-1 and TRBJ2-3; 8 positions agree with TRBD1. This CDR3 spans 14 amino acids. Looked up from germline, CDR1 is DFQATT and CDR2 is SNEGSKA (reference sequence). V lost 5 bases and J lost 1; bases outside the gene matches: 5.

Many counts were recorded for this clonotype. The chain combines TRBV12-3 or TRBV12-4 with TRBJ2-7; 11 nucleotides agree with TRBD2. The CDR3 consists of 21 residues. With 3 bases clipped from V and 1 base from J, the junction kept 20 bases outside the gene matches. This CDR3 is CASSFDGFSGRAASTSYEQYF. The CDR3 DNA reads TGTGCCAGCAGTTTCGATGGGTTTAGCGGGAGGGCCGCAAGTACTTCCTACGAGCAGTACTTC.

This rearrangement joins TRBV13 to TRBJ2-7; D is undetermined. The CDR3 contains 13 residues. Germline CDR1 and CDR2: PRHDT and FYEKMQ (reference sequence). V was clipped by 6 bases and J by 12 bases, with 21 bases between them. The CDR3, as DNA: TGTGCCAGCAGTTTCGGACGAGATCTGCAGCGGTACTTC. Its translation is CASSFGRDLQRYF.

This clonotype was picked up a small number of times. The chain carries TRBV15 and TRBJ1-4; TRBD1 matches at 10 bases. CDR1 is LNHNV and CDR2 is YYDKDF in the germline V gene (reference sequence). With 3 bases clipped from V and 6 bases from J, the junction kept 4 bases outside the gene matches. This CDR3 is 15 amino acids long. The CDR3 coding sequence is TGTGCCACCAGCAGCTGGACAGGGGGAGATGAAAAACTGTTTTTT. It codes for CATSSWTGGDEKLFF.

This clonotype was observed a few times. This chain joins TRBV18 and TRBJ2-1; D could derive from TRBD1 or TRBD2 (5 bases each). Between the trimmed V and J ends, which lost 3 bases and 2 bases, there was a span of 20 bases. Germline values: CDR1 KGHSH, CDR2 LQKENI. This CDR3 spans 18 amino acids. The CDR3 loop is CASSPGFLLRGPYNEQFF. The CDR3 nucleotides read TGTGCCAGCTCACCGGGGTTTCTGTTGAGGGGTCCCTACAATGAGCAGTTCTTC.

This clonotype has a count of ten or more. The genes are TRBV28 and TRBJ1-1; TRBD1 is a possible D gene (6 bases). Germline V gene lookup returns CDR1 MDHEN and CDR2 SYDVKM. Trimming took off 7 bases at V and 5 bases at J, with 17 bases between the two ends. The CDR3 length is 14 residues. The CDR3 here is CASIHGQLFTEAFF. CDR3 bases: TGTGCCAGCATCCATGGACAGCTTTTTACTGAAGCTTTCTTT.

The V and J genes are TRBV20-1 and TRBJ2-1, with 10 bases that match TRBD2. The CDR3 runs 14 residues. The ends lost 0 bases at V and 10 bases at J; junction bases unmatched: 6. CDR1 DFQATT and CDR2 SNEGSKA come from the germline V gene (reference sequence). The CDR3 DNA reads TGCAGTGCTAGAGATCAGCTAGCGGGAGTAGAGCAGTTCTTC. Protein: CSARDQLAGVEQFF.

The genes are TRBV6-1 and TRBJ2-1, with 10 bases lining up with TRBD2. Looked up from germline, CDR1 is MNHNS and CDR2 is SASEGT. The CDR3 loop spans 16 amino acids. V was clipped by 6 bases and J by 8 bases; unmatched bases: 13. The CDR3 loop is CASSPQLAGLRDEQFF. The CDR3 bases are TGTGCCAGCAGCCCCCAACTAGCGGGACTGCGTGATGAGCAGTTCTTC.

The table lists this clonotype with many counts. The V gene is TRBV4-1, the J gene TRBJ1-1; D not certain. Trimming removed 2 bases at V and 0 bases at J, with 10 bases between. From germline, CDR1 is MGHRA and CDR2 YSYEKL. The CDR3 runs to 15 residues. CDR3 sequence reads: CASSQWGGMNTEAFF. The CDR3 DNA reads as TGCGCCAGCAGCCAATGGGGTGGGATGAACACTGAAGCTTTCTTT.

This clonotype showed up many times. The chain carries TRBV5-1 and TRBJ1-1; the D is unclear. V shed 1 base and J shed 3 bases, with 10 bases lying between them. The CDR3 spans 14 residues. Germline CDR1 and CDR2: SGHRS and YFSETQ. The CDR3 coding sequence is TGCGCCAGCAGCTTGTTCACTGGGGACACTGAAGCTTTCTTT. Translating gives CASSLFTGDTEAFF.

The V gene is TRBV20-1, the J gene TRBJ1-5; TRBD1 might be the D (6 bases). V was cut by 3 bases and J by 3 bases, with 12 bases left in between. The CDR3 is 14 amino acids. Germline loops: CDR1 DFQATT, CDR2 SNEGSKA (reference sequence). CDR3 sequence reads: CSASKDRINQPQHF. CDR3 DNA: TGCAGTGCTAGCAAGGACAGAATCAATCAGCCCCAGCATTTT.

The chain links TRBV7-9 to TRBJ2-2, with D perhaps TRBD1 (5 bases). Trimming pared 4 bases from V and 3 bases from J, leaving 12 bases between. This CDR3 has 15 amino acids. Per germline, CDR1 SEHNR and CDR2 FQNEAQ (reference sequence). The CDR3 DNA is TGTGCCAGCAGCTCTAAAGGGGCCGACACCGGGGAGCTGTTTTTT. Residues: CASSSKGADTGELFF.